The rows below give T cell receptor beta chains drawn from one sample of a study of cytomegalovirus exposure and HLA in healthy donors. Clones were read by immunoSEQ multiplex PCR, and TCRdb kept only the in-frame ones, dropping some. This table holds some 170,000 clones, 82% found once. The source material was PBMCs. The receptors were gathered from a man aged 45 to 65 in good health and CMV-seropositive. Each CDR3 is given with its conserved first and last residue. The D gene is left open where the match is weak. The size entry is marked missing in some rows and otherwise reads once, few, many or a size class.

cdr3_aa,cdr3_nt,clone_size,d_call,v_call,j_call
CASSLTSGSYNEQFF,TGTGCCAGCAGCCTAACTAGCGGTTCCTACAATGAGCAGTTCTTC,NA,TRBD2,TRBV27,TRBJ2-1
CAWAGSGNTIYF,TGTGCCTGGGCGGGCTCTGGAAACACCATATATTTT,NA,NA,TRBV30,TRBJ1-3
CASSLQQGASGANVLTF,TGTGCCAGCAGCCTCCAACAGGGGGCTTCTGGGGCCAACGTCCTGACTTTC,NA,TRBD1,TRBV9,TRBJ2-6
CASSPGQGSNTEAFF,TGCGCCAGCAGCCCTGGACAGGGGTCCAACACTGAAGCTTTCTTT,once,TRBD1,TRBV5-1,TRBJ1-1
CASSVAGTTSYEQYF,TGTGCCAGCAGTGTCGCCGGGACAACTTCATACGAGCAGTACTTC,NA,NA,TRBV25-1,TRBJ2-7
CASSYGRGNSPLHF,TGTGCCAGCAGTTACGGCAGGGGTAATTCACCCCTCCACTTT,NA,NA,TRBV6-5,TRBJ1-6
CASSDLGGRENIQYF,TGTGCCAGCAGTGACCTCGGCGGGAGGGAAAACATTCAGTACTTC,NA,TRBD2,TRBV28,TRBJ2-4
CASSVGTSGGDEQFF,TGTGCCAGCAGCGTAGGGACGTCAGGGGGCGACGAGCAGTTCTTC,few,TRBD1,TRBV9,TRBJ2-1
CATSRSQTGDVTYEQYF,TGTGCCACCAGCAGGAGCCAGACAGGGGACGTGACCTACGAGCAGTACTTC,NA,TRBD1,TRBV15,TRBJ2-7
CASSLGDTGELFF,TGTGCCAGCAGCTTAGGAGACACCGGGGAGCTGTTTTTT,NA,NA,TRBV7-9,TRBJ2-2
CASSQNSGSTYEQYF,TGTGCCAGCAGCCAAAATAGCGGGAGCACTTACGAGCAGTACTTC,NA,TRBD2,TRBV11-2,TRBJ2-7
CASSLGLSSYNEQFF,TGTGCCAGCAGCTTGGGACTAAGCTCCTACAATGAGCAGTTCTTC,NA,NA,TRBV5-6,TRBJ2-1
CASDRVPVNEQFF,TGTGCCAGCGACAGGGTTCCCGTCAATGAGCAGTTCTTC,NA,TRBD1,TRBV14,TRBJ2-1
CASSLNEGNTGELFF,TGTGCCAGCAGCTTAAACGAGGGGAACACCGGGGAGCTGTTTTTT,NA,NA,TRBV7-3,TRBJ2-2
CASSSRCSQETQYF,TGTGCCAGCAGTTCCCGGTGTAGCCAAGAGACCCAGTACTTC,NA,NA,TRBV6-7,TRBJ2-5
CASRPTYSNQPQHF,TGTGCCAGCAGGCCTACGTATAGCAATCAGCCCCAGCATTTT,NA,NA,TRBV6-5,TRBJ1-5
CASSRGASGVYEQYF,TGTGCCAGCAGCAGAGGGGCTAGCGGGGTCTACGAGCAGTACTTC,NA,TRBD2,TRBV5-6,TRBJ2-7
CASSRDRAEKLFF,TGTGCCAGTAGCCGGGACAGGGCTGAAAAACTGTTTTTT,NA,TRBD1,TRBV19,TRBJ1-4
CASSLGGSSYEQYF,TGTGCCAGCAGCTTGGGCGGGAGCTCCTACGAGCAGTACTTC,NA,TRBD2,TRBV5-4,TRBJ2-7
CASSLVGGAYSYEQYF,TGTGCCAGCAGCTTAGTGGGCGGGGCTTACTCCTACGAGCAGTACTTC,NA,NA,TRBV7-2,TRBJ2-7
CAISERTSGTSTDTQYF,TGTGCCATCAGTGAGCGGACTAGCGGGACAAGCACAGATACGCAGTATTTT,NA,TRBD2,TRBV10-3,TRBJ2-3
CASSLDWTSGVGETQYF,TGCGCCAGCAGCTTGGACTGGACTAGCGGGGTAGGAGAGACCCAGTACTTC,NA,TRBD2,TRBV5-1,TRBJ2-5
CASSGGIPWANEKLFF,TGTGCCAGTAGTGGAGGGATACCCTGGGCTAATGAAAAACTGTTTTTT,NA,NA,TRBV19,TRBJ1-4
CASSRAGGINNEQFF,TGTGCCAGCAGCAGAGCTGGAGGGATTAACAATGAGCAGTTCTTC,NA,NA,TRBV9,TRBJ2-1
CASTPQRDLYNEQFF,TGTGCCAGCACCCCACAACGTGACTTGTACAATGAGCAGTTCTTC,few,NA,TRBV5-4,TRBJ2-1
CASSKVLAGWDYEQYF,TGTGCCAGCAGCAAAGTACTAGCGGGATGGGACTACGAGCAGTACTTC,NA,NA,TRBV21-1,TRBJ2-7
CASSAYGGMNTEAFF,TGCGCCAGCAGCGCGTACGGAGGGATGAACACTGAAGCTTTCTTT,NA,NA,TRBV4-3,TRBJ1-1
CATRTLRRGEAFF,TGTGCCACCCGGACGCTTCGGCGGGGGGAAGCTTTCTTT,NA,NA,TRBV19,TRBJ1-1
CASSPTGEFVQPQHF,TGTGCCAGCAGTCCGACCGGGGAGTTTGTTCAGCCCCAGCATTTT,NA,NA,TRBV28,TRBJ1-5
CASSSGTGGLSGNTIYF,TGTGCCAGCAGTTCCGGGACAGGGGGTCTCTCTGGAAACACCATATATTTT,NA,TRBD1,TRBV28,TRBJ1-3
CASSFFQGPDTGELFF,TGTGCCAGCAGCTTTTTTCAGGGCCCGGACACCGGGGAGCTGTTTTTT,NA,NA,TRBV7-2,TRBJ2-2
CASRVSGGNSAQHF,TGTGCCAGTAGGGTATCCGGGGGAAACTCGGCCCAGCATTTT,NA,NA,TRBV19,TRBJ1-5
CASSPFGEVGEQYF,TGTGCCAGCAGTCCATTCGGGGAGGTCGGCGAGCAGTACTTC,NA,NA,TRBV28,TRBJ2-7
CASSLTENTEAFF,TGCGCCAGCAGCTTGACAGAGAACACTGAAGCTTTCTTT,NA,NA,TRBV5-1,TRBJ1-1
CASSFLGLSYEQYF,TGTGCCAGCAGTTTTCTGGGACTAAGTTACGAGCAGTACTTC,NA,TRBD2,TRBV28,TRBJ2-7
CASTGAGGGYEQYF,TGTGCCAGCACCGGCGCAGGGGGAGGCTACGAGCAGTACTTC,NA,NA,TRBV7-2,TRBJ2-7
CASSARDRRGPQHF,TGTGCCAGTAGTGCCAGGGATAGGAGAGGGCCCCAGCATTTT,NA,NA,TRBV19,TRBJ1-5
CASSFLNTGELFF,TGCGCCAGCAGCTTTCTAAACACCGGGGAGCTGTTTTTT,NA,NA,TRBV5-1,TRBJ2-2
CASSRRTSASTDTQYF,TGTGCCAGCAGCCGTCGGACTAGCGCTAGCACAGATACGCAGTATTTT,NA,TRBD2,TRBV7-9,TRBJ2-3
CASSLGAGNVYEQYF,TGTGCCAGCAGCTTAGGGGCAGGGAACGTCTACGAGCAGTACTTC,NA,NA,TRBV11-2,TRBJ2-7
CATSGWGTPSGNTIYF,TGTGCCACCAGCGGCTGGGGGACACCATCTGGAAACACCATATATTTT,NA,NA,TRBV15,TRBJ1-3
CASTTAGGRETQYF,TGCGCCAGCACGACAGCGGGGGGGCGGGAGACCCAGTACTTC,few,TRBD2,TRBV5-1,TRBJ2-5
CASGLARPDSSYEQYF,TGTGCCAGCGGCTTGGCCAGACCAGACAGCTCCTACGAGCAGTACTTC,NA,NA,TRBV5-6,TRBJ2-7
CASSQVGAGEYEQYF,TGTGCCAGCAGCCAAGTAGGGGCGGGAGAATACGAGCAGTACTTC,NA,TRBD2,TRBV14,TRBJ2-7
CAWSGTLNTEAFF,TGTGCCTGGAGTGGGACTCTTAACACTGAAGCTTTCTTT,NA,NA,TRBV30,TRBJ1-1
CASSRPGGSGELFF,TGTGCCAGCAGTAGGCCAGGGGGAAGTGGGGAGCTGTTTTTT,once,TRBD1,TRBV6-5,TRBJ2-2
CASSVGEYNEQFF,TGTGCCAGCAGCGTAGGAGAATACAATGAGCAGTTCTTC,NA,NA,TRBV9,TRBJ2-1
CASSTGYLLHF,TGTGCCAGTAGCACAGGTTATCTCCTCCACTTT,NA,NA,TRBV19,TRBJ1-6
CASIKNRDRAYNEQFF,TGTGCCAGCATCAAAAACCGGGACAGGGCCTACAATGAGCAGTTCTTC,NA,TRBD1,TRBV7-2,TRBJ2-1
CACGGGHDSYEQYF,TGTGCCTGCGGCGGGGGGCATGACTCCTACGAGCAGTACTTC,NA,TRBD2,TRBV28,TRBJ2-7
CASSLDRQGGYEQYF,TGTGCCAGCAGCTTAGACAGACAGGGGGGCTACGAGCAGTACTTC,few,TRBD1,TRBV7-9,TRBJ2-7